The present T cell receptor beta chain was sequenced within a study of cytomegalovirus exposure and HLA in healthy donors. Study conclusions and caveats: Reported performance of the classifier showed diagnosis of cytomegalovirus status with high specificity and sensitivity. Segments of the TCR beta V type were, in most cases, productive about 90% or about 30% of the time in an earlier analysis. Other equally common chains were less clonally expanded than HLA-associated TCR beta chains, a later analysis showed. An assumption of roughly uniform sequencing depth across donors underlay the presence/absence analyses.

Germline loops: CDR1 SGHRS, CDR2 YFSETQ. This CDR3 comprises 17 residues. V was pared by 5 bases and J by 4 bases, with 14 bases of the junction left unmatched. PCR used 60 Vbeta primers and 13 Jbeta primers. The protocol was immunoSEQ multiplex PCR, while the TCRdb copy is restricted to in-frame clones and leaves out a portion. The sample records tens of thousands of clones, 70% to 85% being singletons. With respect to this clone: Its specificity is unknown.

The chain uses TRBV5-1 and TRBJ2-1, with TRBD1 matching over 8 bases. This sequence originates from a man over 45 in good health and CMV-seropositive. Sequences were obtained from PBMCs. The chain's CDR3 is CASSYSPTGVGYNEQFF. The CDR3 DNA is TGCGCCAGCAGTTATTCCCCGACAGGGGTGGGTTACAATGAGCAGTTCTTC.